The sequence of this TCR beta chain was determined in a study of CD8 T cells in Susac syndrome (dated by TCRdb to the late 2010s). Context from the whole study: Repertoire sequencing was used to test whether CD8+ T cell activation and differentiation in Susac syndrome was antigen driven. CD8+ T cell repertoire clonality was compared between some 13 healthy donors, roughly 14 Susac syndrome patients and some 15 multiple sclerosis patients.

High-throughput TCR beta sequencing profiled peripheral blood CD8+ and CD4+ T cells from healthy donors, Susac syndrome patients and multiple sclerosis patients. Healthy donors were age- and sex-matched controls. Bulk CD8+ and CD4+ T cells were purified by magnetic negative isolation, whereas CD8+ TEMRA cells were enriched by FACS. Blood was collected in EDTA tubes and processed within 24 hours, with PBMCs isolated through density gradient centrifugation. PBMCs intended for TCR sequencing were cryopreserved in liquid nitrogen and were subsequently thawed in a 37 degrees C water bath. The sorted or isolated CD4+, CD8+ and CD8+ TEMRA cells reached a purity of at least 90%. RNA was extracted with the RNeasy kit and 0.5 to 1 ug was reverse transcribed using random hexamers. The immunoSEQ multiplex PCR assay, which covers 54 Vbeta and 13 Jbeta segments, was used to amplify TCR beta CDR3 regions. PCR amplification bias was corrected using a synthetic template baseline for primer optimization and computational correction. On the authors' methods: Reads were annotated to V, D and J genes per IMGT and analyzed with immunoSEQ Analyzer, keeping only productive sequences. Clonality was computed as one minus Shannon entropy normalized by log2 of the number of productive unique sequences. For each patient and control, public and private clones were evaluated within the 100 most prevalent clones. Clones were defined as Susac-specific if absent from the healthy and MS cohorts, from 900 to 1,300 published viral clones and from other ImmuneACCESS disease sequences. The raw public data were reprocessed by TCRdb itself: fastp quality trimming at Q25, MiXCR clonotype calling, in-frame beta chains only. A single entry per CDR3 protein holds the most common genes and DNA from its merged rows. TCRdb's processing, not the study's, gives the V and J calls here. In this sample the table shows about 120,000 distinct CDR3 sequences, 85% to 95% of which occur a single time. The ten biggest clones cover around 0.12% of the sample.

Results and caveats for the whole study, not just this receptor: The TCR sequencing and HLA analysis was acknowledged to have included a relatively small number of individuals.

On this clonotype: The clone's antigen remains unknown. No qualities accompany the bases; no much larger clone lies one base away.

The sequenced sample was CD8+ T cells from PBMCs. This TCR came from a human donor in good health.

The nucleotide sequence is given as TGCGCCAGCAGTCAATCTGGGAACAGCCAAAATGCTAACTATGGCTACACCTTC. This encodes CASSQSGNSQNANYGYTF. The chain links TRBV23-1 with TRBJ1-2, with no D gene named confidently. TRBV23-1 is filed as an ORF, its function uncertain. The CDR3 starts with the cysteine, ends with the phenylalanine, and has 18 residues. Only the CDR3 region is kept as DNA, spanning 54 bases read in frame from base 1. V and J are truncated by 0 bases and 0 bases respectively, leaving an intervening sequence of 17 bases.